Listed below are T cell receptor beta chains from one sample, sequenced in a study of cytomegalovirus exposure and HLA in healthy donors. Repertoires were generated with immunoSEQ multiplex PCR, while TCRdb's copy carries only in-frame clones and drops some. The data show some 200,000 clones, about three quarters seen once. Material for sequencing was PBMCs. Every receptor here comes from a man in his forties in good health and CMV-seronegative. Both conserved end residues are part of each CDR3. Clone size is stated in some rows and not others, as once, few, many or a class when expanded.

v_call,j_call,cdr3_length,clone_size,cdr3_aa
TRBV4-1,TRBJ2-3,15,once,CASSLMTDTLDTQYF
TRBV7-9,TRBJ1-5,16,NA,CASSSGQPYSNQPQHF
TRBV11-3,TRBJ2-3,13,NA,CASSQTSADTQYF
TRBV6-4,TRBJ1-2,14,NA,CASGGTAILYGYTF
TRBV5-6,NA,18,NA,CASSGSGTSGKISYEQYF
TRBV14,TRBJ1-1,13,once,CASSQYESGKAFF
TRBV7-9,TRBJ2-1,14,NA,CASSPWSLNNEQFF
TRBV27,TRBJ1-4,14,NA,CASSFGTGSEKLFF
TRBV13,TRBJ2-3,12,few,CASSLTRDTQYF
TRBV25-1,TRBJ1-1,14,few,CASSESGGNTEAFF
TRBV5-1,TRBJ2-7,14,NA,CASSLARGPYEQYF
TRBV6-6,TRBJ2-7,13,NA,CASRIRGDYEQYF
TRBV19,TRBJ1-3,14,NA,CASTGTASGNTIYF
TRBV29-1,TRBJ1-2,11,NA,CSVASNYGYTF
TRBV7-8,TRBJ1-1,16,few,CASSYRDSLAYTEAFF
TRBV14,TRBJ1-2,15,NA,CASSPRGQGFYGYTF
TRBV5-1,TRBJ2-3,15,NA,CASSSPGQHTDTQYF
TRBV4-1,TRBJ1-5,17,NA,CASSQSLTDYSNQPQHF
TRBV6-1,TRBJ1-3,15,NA,CASRSSSGGRNTIYF
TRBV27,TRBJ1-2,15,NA,CASSSSNRGVYGYTF
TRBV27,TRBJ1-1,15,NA,CASSLRQGVKTEAFF
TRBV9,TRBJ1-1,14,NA,CASSVSGANTEAFF
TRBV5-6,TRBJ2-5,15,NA,CASSFRTVKEETQYF
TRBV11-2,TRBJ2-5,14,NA,CASSSGRGGETQYF
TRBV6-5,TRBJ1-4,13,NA,CASSYGTGEKLFF
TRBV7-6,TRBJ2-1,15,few,CASSPLAGAYNEQFF
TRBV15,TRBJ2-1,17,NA,CATSRPTSGRVGHEQFF
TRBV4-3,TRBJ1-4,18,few,CASSRTIVGLQGYEKLFF
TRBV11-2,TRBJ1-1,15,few,CASTPYPGVNTEAFF
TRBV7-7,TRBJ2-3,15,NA,CASSLVAGGPDTQYF
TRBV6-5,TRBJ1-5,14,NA,CASSYSLSAGPQHF
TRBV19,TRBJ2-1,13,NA,CASSGGGLDEQFF
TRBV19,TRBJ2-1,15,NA,CASGGGQGSYNEQFF
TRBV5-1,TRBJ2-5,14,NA,CASSWGTEKETQYF
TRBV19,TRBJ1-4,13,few,CASTGQGREKLFF
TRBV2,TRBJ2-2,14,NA,CASRTGWDTGELFF
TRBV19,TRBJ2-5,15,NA,CASSMTSGIDETQYF
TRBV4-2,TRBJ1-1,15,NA,CASSPGAAGRTEAFF
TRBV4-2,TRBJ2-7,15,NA,CASSQSGRNTYEQYF